This TCR beta chain was identified during a study of blood T cell repertoires in COVID-19. At the level of the study: Whether acute or convalescent, the COVID-19 samples came from the United States, Italy and Spain. PBMCs, B-cell-depleted T cells, or T cells were the source of the cDNA or gDNA that made up the material.

Germline CDR1 is LNHDA and CDR2 is SQIVND (reference sequence). V lost 4 bases, J lost 3 bases, and 19 bases lay in between. This CDR3 contains 17 residues. As originally analysed: Amplifying reference gene primers gave estimates of nucleated cell counts. Using immunoSEQ multiplex PCR, the repertoire was profiled, and TCRdb retains in-frame clones only, with some absent. V and J calls plus clone size are reproduced from that table; the DNA served to infer D and trimming. The sample carries approximately 150,000 clones, around 83% recorded once. The specimen was peripheral blood. The chain combines TRBV19 with TRBJ1-3; tentatively, D is TRBD1 (6 bases). This clonotype was sampled from a woman in her 70s who had recovered from COVID-19. This CDR3 is CASSTRGGERFGNTIYF. CDR3 bases: TGTGCCAGTAGTACTCGCGGGGGCGAAAGGTTTGGAAACACCATATATTTT.